A selection of T cell receptor beta chains follows, all from one sample in a study of blood T cells in healthy people across ages. MiXCR, run by TCRdb on the 5' RACE reads, gives a single entry per CDR3 protein. The table has approximately 820,000 distinct CDR3 sequences, roughly 44% seen once. Input material: blood. The origin of the receptors is a man aged 60-69 years in good health. Both conserved end residues are part of each CDR3. A D gene is named only where the DNA matches it firmly. Only some rows state a clone size, as once, few, many or a class for expanded clones.

CDR3 DNA	CDR3 protein	J gene	D gene	V gene	clone size	CDR3 length
TGTGCCAGCAGCCCGGGACGTCTCGAGCAGTACTTC	CASSPGRLEQYF	TRBJ2-7	.	TRBV7-9	.	12
TGTGCCAGCAGTTTCCCGCAGGGTATGAACACTGAAGCTTTCTTT	CASSFPQGMNTEAFF	TRBJ1-1	.	TRBV12-3/TRBV12-4	few	15
TGCAGTGCTACACGCCTTTTAGCGGGCGAGGGCAATGAGCAGTTCTTC	CSATRLLAGEGNEQFF	TRBJ2-1	TRBD2	TRBV20-1	many	16
TGCAGTGCTAGAGATTACAGGCGCGGATCCGGGGAGCAGTACTTC	CSARDYRRGSGEQYF	TRBJ2-7	.	TRBV20-1	few	15
TGTGCCAGCAGCTTAGCACCCGGGACAGGGATCTCCTACGAGCAGTACTTC	CASSLAPGTGISYEQYF	TRBJ2-7	TRBD1	TRBV7-9	few	17
TGTGCCAGCAGCCAAGTTATTGAGGGGGGGCCCCGGTATTTT	CASSQVIEGGPRYF	TRBJ2-3	.	TRBV14	.	14
TGTGCCAGCAGCCCTTCAGGGGCCACTGAAGCTTTCTTT	CASSPSGATEAFF	TRBJ1-1	.	TRBV9	.	13
TGCGCCAGCAGCGCGACAGGACACCCGAACACCGGGGAGCTGTTTTTT	CASSATGHPNTGELFF	TRBJ2-2	.	TRBV4-3	.	16
TGTGCCAGCAGCGTCTTATCGACAGGGGGCGCCGAGCAGTACTTC	CASSVLSTGGAEQYF	TRBJ2-7	TRBD1	TRBV5-5	few	15
TGCAGTGCTAGAGAGGTTTTGCGGGGCTTGGGCCGGGAAAACATTCAGTACTTC	CSAREVLRGLGRENIQYF	TRBJ2-4	.	TRBV20-1	.	18
TGTGCCAGCAGTGCGGAGGAGGACGTCGGAGGATACGAGCAGTACTTC	CASSAEEDVGGYEQYF	TRBJ2-7	.	TRBV6-1	few	16
TGTGCCAGCAGCGTAGGGACAGGGGGCCCCGGGGAGCTGTTTTTT	CASSVGTGGPGELFF	TRBJ2-2	TRBD1	TRBV9	.	15
TGCAGTGCTGACAAGAACACTGAAGCTTTCTTT	CSADKNTEAFF	TRBJ1-1	.	TRBV20-1	few	11
TGTGCCACCAGCAGAGTCAGGGGGCATGGAGAGACCCAGTACTTC	CATSRVRGHGETQYF	TRBJ2-5	TRBD1	TRBV15	few	15
TGCAGCGTCGCAGGGGGACTAAAAGATTACAATGAGCAGTTCTTC	CSVAGGLKDYNEQFF	TRBJ2-1	.	TRBV29-1	.	15
TGTGCCAGCAGCGGGAGCCCCTTAGTTAATGAGCAGTTCTTC	CASSGSPLVNEQFF	TRBJ2-1	.	TRBV7-9	.	14
TGTGCCAGCAGGCGGGACTCTATAGAGACCCAGTACTTC	CASRRDSIETQYF	TRBJ2-5	.	TRBV6-5	few	13
TGTGCCAGCAGCCCCCTGGGTAGGGACTCCTACGAGCAGTACTTC	CASSPLGRDSYEQYF	TRBJ2-7	.	TRBV7-2	.	15
TGCAGTGCTCTGGGGACTAGCGGGGGGAGGGAGACCCAGTACTTC	CSALGTSGGRETQYF	TRBJ2-5	TRBD2	TRBV20-1	.	15
TGTGCCAGCAGTTTACAGCGACAAGACAATGAGCAGTTCTTC	CASSLQRQDNEQFF	TRBJ2-1	.	TRBV27	.	14
TGTGCCAGCAGCTCACTAGCGGGGGCGGTCGAGCAGTTCTTC	CASSSLAGAVEQFF	TRBJ2-1	TRBD2	TRBV12-3/TRBV12-4	.	14
TGTGCCAGCAGCCACCGGACGGAGCCCTATGGCTACACCTTC	CASSHRTEPYGYTF	TRBJ1-2	.	TRBV7-2	.	14
TGTGCCAGCAGCCCCCGGACCTTAACTGAAGCTTTCTTT	CASSPRTLTEAFF	TRBJ1-1	.	TRBV7-3	.	13
TGTGCCAGCAGCCAGAGACAGGGAATCTCCTACGAGCAGTACTTC	CASSQRQGISYEQYF	TRBJ2-7	TRBD1	TRBV7-9	.	15
TGTGCCAGCAGCCAAGGGGGGGGGACCAGTAAAAACATTCAGTACTTC	CASSQGGGTSKNIQYF	TRBJ2-4	.	TRBV25-1	few	16
TGTGCCAGCAGTGAACTAGCGGATTACAATGAGCAGTTCTTC	CASSELADYNEQFF	TRBJ2-1	TRBD2	TRBV25-1	.	14
TGCGCCAGCAGCCAGGACCTAAGCGGCTACGAGCAGTACTTC	CASSQDLSGYEQYF	TRBJ2-7	.	TRBV5-1	.	14
TGCGCCAGCAGCTTGGAATTTAGCGGTTCGAGCTACGAGCAGTACTTC	CASSLEFSGSSYEQYF	TRBJ2-7	.	TRBV5-1	.	16
TGTGCCAGCAGCTCCCGTCTCGGGGAGACCCAGTACTTC	CASSSRLGETQYF	TRBJ2-5	.	TRBV11-2	few	13
TGTGCCAGCAGCGCCGCCGGGCGTCCAGATACGCAGTATTTT	CASSAAGRPDTQYF	TRBJ2-3	.	TRBV14	.	14
TGCGCCAGCAGCTTTGTGCCCAATTCAGGGGCCAACGTCCTGACTTTC	CASSFVPNSGANVLTF	TRBJ2-6	.	TRBV5-1	.	16
TGTGCAAGTCGCTTTGTTCAATCTCGGGACAGGGGGCGCCGAAGCAATCAGCCCCAGCATTTT	CASRFVQSRDRGRRSNQPQHF	TRBJ1-5	.	TRBV12-2	.	21
TGTGCCAGCAGCTCCGAGCGAGGACAGAACGGGGCCCAGTACTTC	CASSSERGQNGAQYF	TRBJ2-5	.	TRBV5-6	.	15
TGTGCCAGCACCGATTCCTTCCGCTCGAATGAAAAACTGTTTTTT	CASTDSFRSNEKLFF	TRBJ1-4	.	TRBV7-2	.	15